These 31 T cell receptor beta chains were all obtained from the same sample, sequenced in a study of CD8+ T cells in alopecia areata. RNA extraction was followed by reverse transcription into cDNA, which acted as the sequencing template. Produced via immunoSEQ multiplex PCR; TCRdb's table is partial and in-frame only. In the table there are tens of thousands of clones, around 45% of which are singletons. Documented treatment: oral pan-JAK inhibitor, 5-10 mg twice daily. The starting material was CD8+ T cells sorted from blood, obtained at approximately week 36, from a patient treated with tofacitinib. These receptor sequences come from a human donor with alopecia areata.

In regard to this clone: Other DNA sequences in this specimen translate into the identical CDR3. The gene calls are TRBV29-1 and TRBJ2-1; D not resolved. The CDR3 totals 11 residues. Germline V lookup: CDR1 SQVTM, CDR2 ANQGSEA. The V end lost 2 bases, the J end lost 7 bases, and 6 bases lay between the germline ends. CDR3 bases: TGCAGCGTTGAATTGGGAAATGAGCAGTTCTTC. It translates to CSVELGNEQFF.

There are many counts of this clone. The genes are TRBV5-4 and TRBJ2-1; D is unresolved. Deletions cut 4 bases from V and 7 bases from J, with 12 bases between. Per the germline V gene, CDR1 is SGHNT and CDR2 is YYREEE (reference sequence). This CDR3 comprises 13 residues. The CDR3: CASSTGRWNEQFF. CDR3 DNA: TGTGCCAGCAGCACTGGACGTTGGAATGAGCAGTTCTTC.

This clone was found a few times. The chain uses TRBV7-2 and TRBJ2-7; no clear D gene. The CDR3 is 13 residues long. Deletions cut 4 bases from V and 0 bases from J, with 7 bases between. The germline V gene has CDR1 SGHTA and CDR2 FQGNSA. In nucleotides, the CDR3 is TGTGCCAGCAGCTCACGAGGCTCCTACGAGCAGTACTTC. This translates into CASSSRGSYEQYF. Full variable domain (remainder filled in from reference TRBV7-2 and TRBJ2-7): GAGVSQSPSNKVTEKGKDVELRCDPISGHTALYWYRQSLGQGLEFLIYFQGNSAPDKSGLPSDRFSAERTGGSVSTLTIQRTQQEDSAVYLCASSSRGSYEQYFGPGTRLTVT.

V gene TRBV11-2 combines with J gene TRBJ1-2; D is ambiguous. There are 12 residues in the CDR3. V was shortened by 4 bases and J by 8 bases, with 11 bases between the two germline ends. Germline V CDR1 and CDR2: SGHAT, FQNNGV. DNA of the CDR3: TGTGCCAGCAGCTCCGGGGTTGTCGGCTACACCTTC. Translation gives CASSSGVVGYTF.

This CDR3 reads CASSISWSGEDTEAFF. The CDR3 DNA reads as TGTGCCAGTAGTATTAGTTGGTCCGGGGAAGACACTGAAGCTTTCTTT. The rearrangement joins TRBV19 to TRBJ1-1; D unresolved. Germline V gives CDR1 LNHDA, CDR2 SQIVND (reference sequence). V lost 3 bases, J lost 3 bases, and 17 bases lay in between. CDR3 length: 16 residues.

The CDR3 bases are TGTGCCAGCAGTTCCCCCATGGGCGGAGTGAAGACCCAGTACTTC. Its protein is CASSSPMGGVKTQYF. This sequence joins TRBV27 and TRBJ2-5; D gene uncertain. The CDR3 totals 15 residues. Germline V gene sequence: CDR1 MNHEY, CDR2 SMNVEV (reference sequence). Trimming left V 4 bases short and J 6 bases short, with 18 bases between.

The chain has TRBV10-3 and TRBJ2-1, with 8 bases lining up with TRBD2. V lost 6 bases to trimming and J lost 6 bases; unmatched junction nucleotides: 4. The CDR3 loop spans 13 amino acids. The germline V gene has CDR1 ENHRY and CDR2 SYGVKD. CDR3 sequence: CAIRLAGLNEQFF. In DNA, the CDR3 is TGTGCCATCAGGTTAGCGGGACTCAATGAGCAGTTCTTC.

This clone came up a few times. Other DNA variants within this sample encode the same CDR3. The chain joins TRBV15 to TRBJ2-1, with unresolved D. Germline V lookup: CDR1 LNHNV, CDR2 YYDKDF (reference sequence). This CDR3 comprises 16 residues. Trimming shortened V by 0 bases and J by 0 bases, and 9 bases separated the two germline ends. The CDR3 here is CATSRDLLDSYNEQFF. As DNA, the CDR3 is TGTGCCACCAGCAGAGATCTCCTTGACTCCTACAATGAGCAGTTCTTC. The full variable domain, in which reference TRBV15 and TRBJ2-1 provide the parts outside the CDR3, is DAMVIQNPRYQVTQFGKPVTLSCSQTLNHNVMYWYQQKSSQAPKLLFHYYDKDFNNEADTPDNFQSRRPNTSFCFLDIRSPGLGDTAMYLCATSRDLLDSYNEQFFGPGTRLTVL.

This clone was recorded a few times. This chain uses TRBV6-5 with TRBJ2-7, with D unresolved. Trimming shortened V by 0 bases and J by 0 bases, and 9 bases separated the two germline ends. This CDR3 contains 15 residues. The germline V gene has CDR1 MNHEY and CDR2 SVGAGI. The CDR3 sequence is CASSYSQDPSYEQYF. In DNA form, the CDR3 reads TGTGCCAGCAGTTACTCCCAGGACCCCTCCTACGAGCAGTACTTC.

The chain employs TRBV12-5 and TRBJ2-1; 8 bases match TRBD2. The ends lost 6 bases at V and 6 bases at J; junction bases unmatched: 10. Per the germline V gene, CDR1 is LGHNT and CDR2 is FRNRAP. The CDR3 is 15 residues long. This chain's CDR3 is CASGLLSGRTNEQFF. CDR3 nucleotide sequence: TGTGCTAGTGGCCTTCTGAGCGGGAGAACCAATGAGCAGTTCTTC.

The sample holds a few counts of this clone. The chain is built from TRBV9 and TRBJ2-7, with 9 nucleotides matching TRBD1. Germline assignment: CDR1 SGDLS and CDR2 YYNGEE. V lost 4 bases, J lost 7 bases, and 6 bases stayed unmatched. The CDR3 length is 13 residues. The CDR3 protein is CASSPRDREEQYF. The CDR3 DNA reads as TGTGCCAGCAGCCCCAGGGACAGGGAAGAGCAGTACTTC.

The chain recombines TRBV14 with TRBJ2-1; 9 bases match TRBD1. With V trimmed by 3 bases and J by 10 bases, 10 bases remained unmatched. Per the germline V gene, CDR1 is SGHDN and CDR2 is FVKESK. CDR3 size: 15 residues. The CDR3 region is CASSHHLTGGEEQFF. CDR3 coding DNA: TGTGCCAGCAGCCATCACCTGACAGGGGGAGAAGAGCAGTTCTTC.

This clone has a handful of counts. V is TRBV7-9 and J is TRBJ2-7, with TRBD1 matching over 7 bases. V trimming: 8 bases; J trimming: 5 bases; junction bases outside the gene matches: 12. Germline V CDR1 and CDR2: SEHNR, FQNEAQ (reference sequence). The CDR3 spans 14 residues. The CDR3 loop is CASAASTGAHEQYF. The CDR3, as DNA: TGTGCCAGCGCCGCCTCCACAGGGGCCCACGAGCAGTACTTC.

The V call is TRBV9, the J call TRBJ1-2; D uncertain. Germline lookup yields CDR1 SGDLS and CDR2 YYNGEE. V was shortened by 0 bases and J by 8 bases, with 11 bases between the two germline ends. The CDR3 length is 13 residues. CDR3 DNA sequence: TGTGCCAGCAGCGTAGAAGGGCCGGAAGGCTACACCTTC. Residues: CASSVEGPEGYTF.

In this sample, this clone turned up a few times. The rearrangement links TRBV29-1 to TRBJ2-1; TRBD1 aligns across 12 bases. Germline V gene data show CDR1 as SQVTM and CDR2 as ANQGSEA. The CDR3 contains 17 residues. Trimming at V came to 7 bases and at J to 5 bases, leaving 15 bases not matched to a gene. CDR3 loop: CSGFTGTGGGGNNEQFF. The CDR3 coding sequence is TGCAGCGGGTTTACCGGGACAGGGGGCGGTGGTAACAATGAGCAGTTCTTC.

This rearrangement joins TRBV4-1 to TRBJ2-3, with D perhaps matching TRBD2 (6 bases). Germline V gives CDR1 MGHRA, CDR2 YSYEKL. CDR3 length equals 14 residues. The V and J ends lost 4 bases and 5 bases respectively, with 13 bases between them. CDR3 sequence reads: CASSPAPEGDTQYF. CDR3 DNA sequence: TGCGCCAGCAGCCCCGCGCCGGAGGGAGATACGCAGTATTTT.

The chain has TRBV30 and TRBJ1-1; D is ambiguous. CDR1 GTSNPN and CDR2 SVGIG come from the germline V gene (reference sequence). V was shortened by 1 base and J by 1 base, with 7 bases between the two germline ends. The CDR3 runs 13 residues. CDR3 coding DNA: TGTGCCTGGAGTGAGGGAGCGAACACTGAAGCTTTCTTT. Its translation: CAWSEGANTEAFF.

This chain links TRBV13 with TRBJ2-7; D not resolved. Trimming stripped 6 bases from V and 2 bases from J, with 14 bases between. This CDR3 comprises 14 residues. From germline, CDR1 is PRHDT and CDR2 FYEKMQ (reference sequence). CDR3 in amino acids: CASSEWEVPYEQYF. The CDR3 DNA follows: TGTGCCAGCAGTGAATGGGAAGTTCCCTACGAGCAGTACTTC.

This clone turned up a few times. The genes are TRBV29-1 and TRBJ2-4, with D perhaps TRBD1 (6 bases). Germline loops: CDR1 SQVTM, CDR2 ANQGSEA. V was pared by 2 bases and J by 0 bases, with 20 bases between. This CDR3 is built from 18 residues. The CDR3 here is CSVESQDRTLLAKNIQYF. As DNA, the CDR3 is TGCAGCGTTGAATCCCAGGACAGAACCTTACTAGCCAAAAACATTCAGTACTTC.

This clone is medium-sized in the sample. V usage is TRBV6-4 and J usage is TRBJ2-3; 9 bases map to TRBD2. The V gene's germline CDR1 is MRHNA and CDR2 SNTAGT. The CDR3 contains 15 residues. V lost 3 bases to trimming and J lost 4 bases; unmatched junction nucleotides: 5. The CDR3 DNA reads TGTGCCAGCAGTGAGAGTAGCGGGAGCCCAGATACGCAGTATTTT. Translated: CASSESSGSPDTQYF.

V gene TRBV29-1 combines with J gene TRBJ2-1, with D unresolved. Trimming shortened V by 3 bases and J by 12 bases, and 9 bases separated the two germline ends. The CDR3 sequence is 10 residues long. Germline-derived CDR1 and CDR2 are SQVTM and ANQGSEA. CDR3 nucleotides: TGCAGCGTTGATGATCAAGGGCAGTTCTTC. Translating gives CSVDDQGQFF.

This chain connects TRBV7-9 to TRBJ2-5; D perhaps matches TRBD1 (6 bases). V dropped 5 bases and J dropped 5 bases, with 15 bases sitting between them. CDR1 is SEHNR and CDR2 is FQNEAQ in the germline V gene (reference sequence). This CDR3 is 14 amino acids long. The CDR3 here is CASSPEDSGETQYF. In DNA, the CDR3 is TGTGCCAGCAGCCCAGAGGACAGCGGCGAGACCCAGTACTTC.

The gene calls are TRBV4-2 and TRBJ2-7; D may be TRBD2 (6 bases). The CDR3 length is 13 residues. Deletions cut 0 bases from V and 3 bases from J, with 6 bases between. Germline CDR1 is LGHNA and CDR2 is YNFKEQ. The CDR3 is CASSQETSYEQYF. Written as DNA, the CDR3 is TGTGCCAGCAGCCAAGAGACTAGCTACGAGCAGTACTTC.

In its sample, this clone was seen once. The genes are TRBV7-6 and TRBJ2-5; TRBD2 matches 7 bases. The CDR3 contains 13 residues. Germline V CDR1 and CDR2: SGHVS, FNYEAQ. V shed 7 bases, J shed 1 base, and the junction held 3 bases outside the gene matches. The CDR3 nucleotides read TGTGCCAGCAAAGCGGGGCCCCAAGAGACCCAGTACTTC. This encodes CASKAGPQETQYF. The complete variable domain, with remaining parts taken from reference TRBV7-6 and TRBJ2-5, reads GAGVSQSPRYKVTKRGQDVALRCDPISGHVSLYWYRQALGQGPEFLTYFNYEAQQDKSGLPNDRFSAERPEGSISTLTIQRTEQRDSAMYRCASKAGPQETQYFGPGTRLLVL.

This chain connects TRBV9 to TRBJ2-2, with TRBD2 matching 7 bases. After removal of 0 bases from V and 3 bases from J, the junction contained 5 bases not matched to a gene. The CDR3 totals 16 residues. Per the germline V gene, CDR1 is SGDLS and CDR2 is YYNGEE. CDR3 loop: CASSVGSSGYTGELFF. DNA for the CDR3: TGTGCCAGCAGCGTAGGTTCTAGCGGTTACACCGGGGAGCTGTTTTTT.

The chain employs TRBV7-9 and TRBJ1-1; TRBD1 is a possible D gene (6 bases). Germline-derived CDR1 and CDR2 are SEHNR and FQNEAQ (reference sequence). The ends were cut back, 4 bases at V and 3 bases at J, with 24 bases in the middle. The CDR3 spans 18 residues. The CDR3 here is CASSWLGRGAERDTEAFF. The CDR3 DNA reads TGTGCCAGCAGCTGGCTTGGACGGGGGGCTGAGAGAGACACTGAAGCTTTCTTT.

This clone was seen a few times. The V call is TRBV30, the J call TRBJ1-2; 7 bases map to TRBD1. The junction had 9 bases not matched to a gene; V was cut back by 4 bases and J by 7 bases. CDR3 length: 13 amino acids. The V gene's germline CDR1 is GTSNPN and CDR2 SVGIG (reference sequence). The CDR3 reads CAWTPGGSRGYTF. The DNA of the CDR3 is TGTGCCTGGACCCCAGGGGGGAGCCGTGGCTACACCTTC. The full variable domain, its missing parts supplied by reference TRBV30 and TRBJ1-2, is SQTIHQWPATLVQPVGSPLSLECTVEGTSNPNLYWYRQAAGRGLQLLFYSVGIGQISSEVPQNLSASRPQDRQFILSSKKLLLSDSGFYLCAWTPGGSRGYTFGSGTRLTVV.

This clone has only a few counts. J is TRBJ2-1 and V is TRBV7-9; no reliable D call. This CDR3 is built from 17 residues. The V end lost 1 base, the J end lost 6 bases, and 19 bases lay between the germline ends. Germline V gene sequence: CDR1 SEHNR, CDR2 FQNEAQ (reference sequence). The CDR3 DNA reads TGTGCCAGCAGCTTAGGCTTGGCGGAGCTTTCCATCAATGAGCAGTTCTTC. It codes for CASSLGLAELSINEQFF.

The chain uses TRBV5-1 and TRBJ2-1, with 7 positions matching TRBD2. The CDR3 runs 15 residues. In germline, CDR1 is SGHRS, CDR2 YFSETQ. V was clipped by 0 bases and J by 8 bases; unmatched bases: 8. CDR3: CASSLETSLRDEQFF. The CDR3 nucleotides read TGCGCCAGCAGCTTGGAGACTAGCCTTAGGGATGAGCAGTTCTTC.

This clone has just a few counts. V is TRBV29-1 and J is TRBJ2-7; TRBD2 matches 14 bases. J was trimmed by 5 bases and V by 7 bases; bases with no gene match: 10. Germline loops: CDR1 SQVTM, CDR2 ANQGSEA. The CDR3 spans 15 residues. The CDR3: CSAGGTSGSVDEQYF. CDR3 sequence (DNA): TGCAGCGCTGGGGGGACTAGCGGGAGTGTTGACGAGCAGTACTTC.

In this sample, this clone turned up a few times. J is TRBJ1-2 and V is TRBV11-2, with a weak D call TRBD1 (5 bases). Germline loops: CDR1 SGHAT, CDR2 FQNNGV. Trimming pared 5 bases from V and 4 bases from J, leaving 8 bases between. The CDR3 is made up of 12 amino acids. The CDR3 loop reads CASSATAYGYTF. The CDR3 DNA is TGTGCCAGCAGCGCGACAGCCTATGGCTACACCTTC.